These 18 T cell receptor beta chains originate from one sample sequenced in a study of OX40 agonist ivuxolimab in advanced cancers. Data came from immunoSEQ multiplex PCR; TCRdb stores just in-frame clones and leaves some out. The sample has about 83,000 clones; roughly four fifths are singletons. Material: CD4+ or CD8+ T cells sorted from blood, obtained in a trial of the OX40 agonist ivuxolimab. The receptor set was obtained from an adult with an advanced solid tumor such as melanoma, head and neck, liver or kidney cancer.

The chain uses TRBV28 and TRBJ2-5, with D uncertain. In germline, CDR1 is MDHEN, CDR2 SYDVKM. Trimming pared 1 base from V and 0 bases from J, leaving 9 bases between. The CDR3 extends over 15 amino acids. The CDR3 coding sequence is TGTGCCAGCAGTTTATCGTTAGGGAACCAAGAGACCCAGTACTTC. It encodes CASSLSLGNQETQYF. The full variable domain, completed using reference TRBV28 and TRBJ2-5, is DVKVTQSSRYLVKRTGEKVFLECVQDMDHENMFWYRQDPGLGLRLIYFSYDVKMKEKGDIPEGYSVSREKKERFSLILESASTNQTSMYLCASSLSLGNQETQYFGPGTRLLVL.

This rearrangement joins TRBV29-1 to TRBJ1-5; D is undetermined. CDR3 length: 10 residues. Germline CDR1 is SQVTM and CDR2 is ANQGSEA. The V gene lost 8 bases and the J gene lost 14 bases, with 16 bases spanning the gap. Here the CDR3 reads CSPPADTKHF. In DNA, the CDR3 is TGCAGCCCCCCTGCGGATACCAAGCATTTT.

This chain uses TRBV5-5 with TRBJ1-1, with a tentative D call TRBD1 (5 bases). The germline V and J ends were trimmed by 3 bases and 5 bases, with 11 bases remaining between them. The CDR3 has 13 residues. CDR1 is SGHKS and CDR2 is YYEKEE in the germline V gene (reference sequence). The CDR3 is CASSWMGETEAFF. CDR3 bases: TGTGCCAGCAGCTGGATGGGGGAAACTGAAGCTTTCTTT.

The V call is TRBV29-1, the J call TRBJ1-2, with unresolved D. The CDR3 consists of 14 residues. The V end lost 4 bases, the J end lost 1 base, and 13 bases lay between the germline ends. Germline V lookup: CDR1 SQVTM, CDR2 ANQGSEA. The CDR3 DNA reads as TGCAGCGTTGTCCAGCCGCTTTATAACTATGGCTACACCTTC. This gives the protein CSVVQPLYNYGYTF.

This clone was seen once. The chain has TRBV28 and TRBJ2-2; 10 bases line up with TRBD1. The V gene end was trimmed by 6 bases and the J gene end by 4 bases; junction bases not matched to a gene: 11. The CDR3 consists of 17 residues. Germline CDR1 and CDR2: MDHEN and SYDVKM. The CDR3 coding sequence is TGTGCCAGCAGCTCCCTCCGGGGACAGGGGACCACCGGGGAGCTGTTTTTT. It translates to CASSSLRGQGTTGELFF.

V and J are TRBV6-1 and TRBJ2-7, with D possibly being TRBD1 (5 bases). This CDR3 comprises 14 residues. From germline, CDR1 is MNHNS and CDR2 SASEGT. Between the trimmed V and J ends, which lost 2 bases and 3 bases, there was a span of 11 bases. The DNA of the CDR3 is TGTGCCAGCAGTGAAATAGGACATTACTACGAGCAGTACTTC. The encoded protein is CASSEIGHYYEQYF.

The genes are TRBV7-2 and TRBJ1-2, with D unclear. Germline V CDR1 and CDR2: SGHTA, FQGNSA. V was shortened by 1 base and J by 4 bases, with 10 bases between the two germline ends. The CDR3 totals 14 residues. The CDR3 protein is CASSLDHRTYGYTF. The CDR3 DNA sequence: TGTGCCAGCAGCTTAGATCACAGAACCTATGGCTACACCTTC.

The genes are TRBV28 and TRBJ2-1; TRBD1 matches 10 bases. V dropped 6 bases and J dropped 5; count of bases not matched to a gene: 1. Germline-derived CDR1 and CDR2 are MDHEN and SYDVKM. The CDR3 sequence is 13 residues long. In DNA form, the CDR3 reads TGTGCCAGCAGGGGGACAGGGGACAATGAGCAGTTCTTC. Translation gives CASRGTGDNEQFF.

The sample holds one count of this clone. The chain joins TRBV27 to TRBJ2-6, with D possibly TRBD2 on 6 matching bases. Germline V gives CDR1 MNHEY, CDR2 SMNVEV (reference sequence). The CDR3 length is 16 residues. Trimming pared 7 bases from V and 2 bases from J, leaving 15 bases between. CDR3 bases: TGTGCCAGCACTCGGGGGTGGGAGGCTGGGGCCAACGTCCTGACTTTC. It codes for CASTRGWEAGANVLTF.

DNA of the CDR3: TGCAGCGTTGATGGGGGCGGGGAGGGAGAAAAACTGTTTTTT. Translating gives CSVDGGGEGEKLFF. This chain connects TRBV29-1 to TRBJ1-4; D is perhaps TRBD1 (6 bases). The CDR3 runs to 14 residues. The germline gives CDR1 SQVTM, CDR2 ANQGSEA. V was trimmed by 3 bases and J by 8 bases, leaving 16 bases between them. Looking up the rest from reference TRBV29-1 and TRBJ1-4 gives the full variable domain: SAVISQKPSRDICQRGTSLTIQCQVDSQVTMMFWYRQQPGQSLTLIATANQGSEATYESGFVIDKFPISRPNLTFSTLTVSNMSPEDSSIYLCSVDGGGEGEKLFFGSGTQLSVL.

The chain couples TRBV5-1 to TRBJ1-2; 7 bases agree with TRBD1. Trimming took 2 bases from V and 4 from J; bases not matched to a gene: 5. The CDR3 spans 14 residues. Germline CDR1 is SGHRS and CDR2 is YFSETQ. This CDR3 is CASSFGQVSYGYTF. The CDR3 nucleotides read TGCGCCAGCAGCTTCGGACAGGTTTCCTATGGCTACACCTTC. The complete variable domain, with remaining parts taken from reference TRBV5-1 and TRBJ1-2, reads KAGVTQTPRYLIKTRGQQVTLSCSPISGHRSVSWYQQTPGQGLQFLFEYFSETQRNKGNFPGRFSGRQFSNSRSEMNVSTLELGDSALYLCASSFGQVSYGYTFGSGTRLTVV.

The gene calls are TRBV5-6 and TRBJ1-6; 7 bases are a match to TRBD1. Germline trimming cut 5 bases from V and 9 bases from J; bases unmatched to any gene: 8. CDR3 length: 14 amino acids. Per germline, CDR1 SGHDT and CDR2 YYEEEE. Written as DNA, the CDR3 is TGTGCCAGCAGTTCGGGACAGCGAGTTTCACCCCTCCACTTT. Its protein is CASSSGQRVSPLHF.

Here the CDR3 reads CASRGRDRKAYEQYF. DNA of the CDR3: TGTGCCAGCAGGGGCCGGGACAGGAAGGCCTACGAGCAGTACTTC. The chain is built from TRBV6-5 and TRBJ2-7, with TRBD1 matching over 8 bases. The CDR3 sequence is 15 residues long. Germline trimming cut 6 bases from V and 2 bases from J; bases unmatched to any gene: 9. Germline loops: CDR1 MNHEY, CDR2 SVGAGI.

This rearrangement joins TRBV2 to TRBJ2-3; TRBD1 might be the D (5 bases). V was shortened by 7 bases and J by 2 bases, with 10 bases between the two germline ends. Germline V gene data show CDR1 as SNHLY and CDR2 as FYNNEI. The CDR3 is 13 amino acids. The CDR3 here is CASNPGATDTQYF. CDR3 DNA sequence: TGTGCCAGCAACCCTGGGGCCACAGATACGCAGTATTTT.

This chain links TRBV5-1 with TRBJ2-2; 10 positions match TRBD2. The CDR3 runs 19 residues. With V trimmed by 0 bases and J by 6 bases, 14 bases remained unmatched. The V gene's germline CDR1 is SGHRS and CDR2 YFSETQ. Here the CDR3 DNA reads TGCGCCAGCAGCTTGGCCATGACAGCGGGGGGGCCTAAGGCCGGGGAGCTGTTTTTT. Protein product: CASSLAMTAGGPKAGELFF.

The rearrangement uses TRBV15 and TRBJ2-1; D call uncertain. The CDR3 covers 13 residues. The germline V gene encodes CDR1 LNHNV and CDR2 YYDKDF (reference sequence). V lost 5 bases to trimming and J lost 6 bases, with 11 bases between them. The CDR3 sequence is CATSRYGLNEQFF. The CDR3 DNA reads TGTGCCACCAGCCGATACGGCCTCAATGAGCAGTTCTTC. Looking up the rest from reference TRBV15 and TRBJ2-1 gives the full variable domain: DAMVIQNPRYQVTQFGKPVTLSCSQTLNHNVMYWYQQKSSQAPKLLFHYYDKDFNNEADTPDNFQSRRPNTSFCFLDIRSPGLGDTAMYLCATSRYGLNEQFFGPGTRLTVL.

The V call is TRBV28, the J call TRBJ1-2, with 8 nucleotides matching TRBD1. The CDR3 is 14 amino acids. Germline V gene lookup returns CDR1 MDHEN and CDR2 SYDVKM. V shed 2 bases, J shed 2 bases, and the junction held 1 base outside the gene matches. The CDR3 sequence: CASSLRTGNYGYTF. The CDR3 coding sequence is TGTGCCAGCAGTTTAAGGACAGGGAACTATGGCTACACCTTC.

This sequence joins TRBV15 and TRBJ1-6; unclear D gene. The CDR3 covers 14 residues. Per the germline V gene, CDR1 is LNHNV and CDR2 is YYDKDF (reference sequence). V was cut by 0 bases and J by 3 bases, with 3 bases left in between. This CDR3 reads CATSRDIYNSPLHF. The CDR3 nucleotides read TGTGCCACCAGCAGAGACATCTATAATTCACCCCTCCACTTT.